This T cell receptor (beta chain) was sequenced in a study of T cell changes during pregnancy in multiple sclerosis. This clone was counted once. CDR3 length equals 14 residues. V lost 5 bases to trimming and J lost 4 bases; unmatched junction nucleotides: 6. Germline V gene data show CDR1 as SEHNR and CDR2 as FQNEAQ (reference sequence). Method: immunoSEQ multiplex PCR; TCRdb's copy keeps in-frame clones and lacks some. This repertoire shows 80,000 to 130,000 clones, around nine tenths found once; its top ten account for approximately 1.2%. The sequencing used peripheral blood, collected in the second trimester of pregnancy. V is TRBV7-9 and J is TRBJ2-7, with 9 bases that match TRBD2. This receptor was identified in a female donor with multiple sclerosis, enrolled in a pregnancy study. The CDR3 sequence is CASSPGTSRYEQYF. CDR3 coding DNA: TGTGCCAGCAGCCCCGGGACTAGCAGGTACGAGCAGTACTTC.